The 5 T cell receptor beta chains reported below all come from one sample, sequenced in a study of CD8+ T cells in alopecia areata. Extraction and reverse transcription of RNA yielded cDNA as the sequencing template. Sequencing used immunoSEQ multiplex PCR; TCRdb keeps in-frame clones, though not all of them. The data contain about 150,000 clones, over 80% of them singletons. The material was CD8+ T cells sorted from blood, obtained at week 0. The receptors come from a human donor with alopecia areata.

This clone came up a few times. The chain carries TRBV6-4 and TRBJ2-7, with D hard to call. Germline V gene lookup returns CDR1 MRHNA and CDR2 SNTAGT. V lost 3 bases to trimming and J lost 3 bases, with 18 bases between them. The length of the CDR3 is 16 residues. CDR3 coding DNA: TGTGCCAGCAGTGAATTGGGTCAGCAGCCATTCTACGAGCAGTACTTC. This codes for CASSELGQQPFYEQYF.

The chain is built from TRBV13 and TRBJ2-7; a possible D gene is TRBD1 (6 bases). CDR1 is PRHDT and CDR2 is FYEKMQ in the germline V gene (reference sequence). The V gene lost 1 base and the J gene lost 3 bases, with 19 bases spanning the gap. This CDR3 region has 17 residues. CDR3 in DNA: TGTGCCAGCAGCTTAGTCCGACAAGGGGGACCGGGCTACGAGCAGTACTTC. It specifies CASSLVRQGGPGYEQYF.

The chain carries TRBV18 and TRBJ2-7; the D gene is possibly TRBD1 (5 bases). The CDR3 totals 14 residues. Germline V gene lookup returns CDR1 KGHSH and CDR2 LQKENI. Trimming cost V 0 bases and J 2 bases, with 8 bases left between them. The CDR3 bases are TGTGCCAGCTCACCACCCCAGGGTCCCTACGAGCAGTACTTC. Its protein is CASSPPQGPYEQYF.

The V and J genes are TRBV6-5 and TRBJ2-1, with D hard to call. V gave up 2 bases and J gave up 0 bases, with 8 bases separating them. Germline V CDR1 and CDR2: MNHEY, SVGAGI. There are 15 residues in the CDR3. The CDR3 here is CASSYGPSSYNEQFF. The CDR3 DNA follows: TGTGCCAGCAGTTACGGGCCCAGCTCCTACAATGAGCAGTTCTTC.

In this sample, this clone turned up a few times. This rearrangement joins TRBV29-1 to TRBJ2-1; tentatively, D is TRBD1 or TRBD2 (6 bases each). V shed 4 bases and J shed 9 bases, with 16 bases lying between them. Looked up from germline, CDR1 is SQVTM and CDR2 is ANQGSEA. This CDR3 region has 13 residues. The CDR3 nucleotides read TGCAGCGTTGGTTTTAGGGGGGAAGGTGAGCAGTTCTTC. Its translation is CSVGFRGEGEQFF.